This entry describes one T cell receptor beta chain. This entry belongs to a study of tumour-infiltrating T cells in Burkitt lymphoma. Study at large: This cohort included all epidemiological subtypes of Burkitt lymphoma. Survival, overall and progression-free, tracked with productive clonality.

Assay used: immunoSEQ multiplex PCR; TCRdb lists only in-frame clones, some missing. The profile shows roughly 500 clones, more than 15% of them singletons. CDR3 length equals 16 residues. Germline assignment: CDR1 MDHEN and CDR2 SYDVKM. The J segment lost 6 bases and the V segment lost 0 bases, leaving 9 bases of the junction unmatched. This clonotype originated in a human donor with Burkitt lymphoma. The V and J genes are TRBV28 and TRBJ2-7, with 9 positions matching TRBD2. The sample comprised tumor tissue. DNA for the CDR3: TGTGCCAGCAGTTTATGTTTCGAGCGGGAGGTTCGCGAGCAGTACTTC. Protein: CASSLCFEREVREQYF. The full variable domain, its missing parts supplied by reference TRBV28 and TRBJ2-7, is DVKVTQSSRYLVKRTGEKVFLECVQDMDHENMFWYRQDPGLGLRLIYFSYDVKMKEKGDIPEGYSVSREKKERFSLILESASTNQTSMYLCASSLCFEREVREQYFGPGTRLTVT.